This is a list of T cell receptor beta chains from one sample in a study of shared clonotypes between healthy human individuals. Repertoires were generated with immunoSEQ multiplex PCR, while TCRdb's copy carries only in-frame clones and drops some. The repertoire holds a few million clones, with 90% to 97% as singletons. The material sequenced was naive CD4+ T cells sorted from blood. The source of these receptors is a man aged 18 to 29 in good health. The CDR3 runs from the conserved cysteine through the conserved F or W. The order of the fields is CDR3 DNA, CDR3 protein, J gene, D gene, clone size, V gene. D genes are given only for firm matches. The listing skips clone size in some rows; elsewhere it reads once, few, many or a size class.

CDR3nt: TGTGCCAGCAGTCCATCCGGGACAGGGGCCTACGAGCAGTACTTC; CDR3aa: CASSPSGTGAYEQYF; j_gene: TRBJ2-7; d_gene: TRBD1; abundance: NA; v_gene: TRBV6-1
CDR3nt: TGTGCCAGCAGCCCCCGAGACACAGATACGCAGTATTTT; CDR3aa: CASSPRDTDTQYF; j_gene: TRBJ2-3; d_gene: NA; abundance: NA; v_gene: TRBV6-4
CDR3nt: TGTGCCAACGGTTTGGACACTAATTCACCCCTCCACTTT; CDR3aa: CANGLDTNSPLHF; j_gene: TRBJ1-6; d_gene: NA; abundance: NA; v_gene: TRBV10-3
CDR3nt: TGTGCCAGCAGTGAACGAGCCGGCGGGGTAAGCCGTATGGCTTTCTTT; CDR3aa: CASSERAGGVSRMAFF; j_gene: TRBJ1-1; d_gene: NA; abundance: NA; v_gene: TRBV6-1
CDR3nt: TGCGCCAGCAACGACAGGGGGCTAGGGAATTCACCCCTCCACTTT; CDR3aa: CASNDRGLGNSPLHF; j_gene: TRBJ1-6; d_gene: TRBD1; abundance: NA; v_gene: TRBV5-1
CDR3nt: TGTGCCAGCTCACCGAACAATGAGCAGTTCTTC; CDR3aa: CASSPNNEQFF; j_gene: TRBJ2-1; d_gene: NA; abundance: NA; v_gene: TRBV18
CDR3nt: TGTGCCAGCAGTTCCTACTCTGGGGCCAACGTCCTGACTTTC; CDR3aa: CASSSYSGANVLTF; j_gene: TRBJ2-6; d_gene: NA; abundance: NA; v_gene: TRBV6-5
CDR3nt: TGTGCCAGCAGCCAAGTCCCGGGGGCGCGAACCGGGGAGCTGTTTTTT; CDR3aa: CASSQVPGARTGELFF; j_gene: TRBJ2-2; d_gene: NA; abundance: NA; v_gene: TRBV14
CDR3nt: TGTGCCAGCAGCTCGACAGGGGGGAACACCGGGGAGCTGTTTTTT; CDR3aa: CASSSTGGNTGELFF; j_gene: TRBJ2-2; d_gene: TRBD1; abundance: NA; v_gene: TRBV5-4
CDR3nt: TGTGCCAGCAGGGACAACAATCAGCCCCAGCATTTT; CDR3aa: CASRDNNQPQHF; j_gene: TRBJ1-5; d_gene: NA; abundance: few; v_gene: TRBV2
CDR3nt: TGTGCCAGTAGTACCCAAGGGGAGAACACTGAAGCTTTCTTT; CDR3aa: CASSTQGENTEAFF; j_gene: TRBJ1-1; d_gene: NA; abundance: NA; v_gene: TRBV19
CDR3nt: TGTGCCAGCAGCTCGGGGACTAGCGGGAGTGAGACCCAGTACTTC; CDR3aa: CASSSGTSGSETQYF; j_gene: TRBJ2-5; d_gene: TRBD2; abundance: NA; v_gene: TRBV7-2
CDR3nt: TGTGCCAGCAGACCTCGGGATCCCACTAATGAAAAACTGTTTTTT; CDR3aa: CASRPRDPTNEKLFF; j_gene: TRBJ1-4; d_gene: NA; abundance: NA; v_gene: TRBV6-5
CDR3nt: TGCGCCAGCAGCTGGGTCCCACTTACGGCGGGAGGTCTCTACGAGCAGTACTTC; CDR3aa: CASSWVPLTAGGLYEQYF; j_gene: TRBJ2-7; d_gene: TRBD2; abundance: NA; v_gene: TRBV5-1
CDR3nt: TGTGCCAGCAGCAGGGACTTCAATCAGCCCCAGCATTTT; CDR3aa: CASSRDFNQPQHF; j_gene: TRBJ1-5; d_gene: NA; abundance: NA; v_gene: TRBV6-5
CDR3nt: TGTGCCTGGAGCTTGGGGAAAGGTCAGCCCCAGCATTTT; CDR3aa: CAWSLGKGQPQHF; j_gene: TRBJ1-5; d_gene: NA; abundance: NA; v_gene: TRBV30
CDR3nt: TGTGCCAGCAGCCGTATGCACCGGGACGTCAAAAACTATGGCTACACCTTC; CDR3aa: CASSRMHRDVKNYGYTF; j_gene: TRBJ1-2; d_gene: NA; abundance: once; v_gene: TRBV21-1
CDR3nt: TGTGCCAGCAGACGAAACACCGGGGAGCTGTTTTTT; CDR3aa: CASRRNTGELFF; j_gene: TRBJ2-2; d_gene: NA; abundance: NA; v_gene: TRBV6-5
CDR3nt: TGCGCCAGGGGCGGCTACACCTTC; CDR3aa: CARGGYTF; j_gene: TRBJ1-2; d_gene: NA; abundance: NA; v_gene: TRBV23-1
CDR3nt: TGTGCCTGGACCTGGGGAGGGAACACTGAAGCTTTCTTT; CDR3aa: CAWTWGGNTEAFF; j_gene: TRBJ1-1; d_gene: NA; abundance: NA; v_gene: TRBV30
CDR3nt: TGTGCCAGCAGTGAAGGGACAGCCTCTGGAAACACCATATATTTT; CDR3aa: CASSEGTASGNTIYF; j_gene: TRBJ1-3; d_gene: TRBD1; abundance: once; v_gene: TRBV28
CDR3nt: TGTGCCAGCAGTGAAGGAAGGGGAAGGGAGACCCAGTACTTC; CDR3aa: CASSEGRGRETQYF; j_gene: TRBJ2-5; d_gene: NA; abundance: NA; v_gene: TRBV2
CDR3nt: TGTGCCAGCAGCTTAAAGACGGGAGAGGTGGAGACCCAGTACTTC; CDR3aa: CASSLKTGEVETQYF; j_gene: TRBJ2-5; d_gene: NA; abundance: NA; v_gene: TRBV7-9
CDR3nt: TGTGCCAGCAGCAAAGAATACAGTCTGACAGGGGACTATGGCTACACCTTC; CDR3aa: CASSKEYSLTGDYGYTF; j_gene: TRBJ1-2; d_gene: NA; abundance: NA; v_gene: TRBV21-1
CDR3nt: TGTGCCAGCAGCTCACCACAGGGGTACACTGAAGCTTTCTTT; CDR3aa: CASSSPQGYTEAFF; j_gene: TRBJ1-1; d_gene: TRBD1; abundance: NA; v_gene: TRBV5-4
CDR3nt: TGTGCCAGTAGTCCGACTGGGGGAAGGGAGGGGTCACCCCTCCACTTT; CDR3aa: CASSPTGGREGSPLHF; j_gene: TRBJ1-6; d_gene: NA; abundance: NA; v_gene: TRBV19
CDR3nt: TGCGCCAGCAATACAGGGCGGGGCACAGATACGCAGTATTTT; CDR3aa: CASNTGRGTDTQYF; j_gene: TRBJ2-3; d_gene: NA; abundance: NA; v_gene: TRBV4-1
CDR3nt: TGCGCCAGCAGCTTGGGCCGGACTAGCGGGGAGGAGACCCAGTACTTC; CDR3aa: CASSLGRTSGEETQYF; j_gene: TRBJ2-5; d_gene: TRBD2; abundance: NA; v_gene: TRBV5-1
CDR3nt: TGTGCCAGCTCACCACCCGGAGGGGTCTATGGCTACACCTTC; CDR3aa: CASSPPGGVYGYTF; j_gene: TRBJ1-2; d_gene: NA; abundance: once; v_gene: TRBV18